A selection of T cell receptor beta chains follows, all from one sample in a study of cytomegalovirus exposure and HLA in healthy donors. The repertoire was sequenced with immunoSEQ multiplex PCR; TCRdb's copy has only in-frame clones and lacks some. Of roughly 250,000 clones listed, about 83% are singletons. The sequencing input was PBMCs. These receptors all stem from a middle-aged woman in good health and CMV-seropositive. The CDR3 runs from the conserved cysteine through the conserved F or W. Fields, in order: V gene, D gene, clone size, J gene, CDR3 DNA, CDR3 protein. D genes are given only for firm matches. Not every row has a clone size; where given, it reads once, few, many or a size class.

TRBV28,.,.,TRBJ2-1,TGTGCCAGCACCCAGGGCATAAGCTCCTACAATGAGCAGTTCTTC,CASTQGISSYNEQFF
TRBV28,.,.,TRBJ2-7,TGTGCCAGCAGTCCCAACTACTACGAGCAGTACTTC,CASSPNYYEQYF
TRBV7-6,TRBD2,.,TRBJ2-7,TGTGCCAGCAGCTTCGGGACTAGCGGATCCTACGAGCAGTACTTC,CASSFGTSGSYEQYF
TRBV5-4,TRBD1,.,TRBJ2-6,TGTGCCAGCAGCTTAGGACAGGGAAGAACTGGGGCCAACGTCCTGACTTTC,CASSLGQGRTGANVLTF
TRBV19,TRBD2,.,TRBJ2-1,TGTGCCAGTAGTATACAGGGCGGGAGCTCCTACAATGAGCAGTTCTTC,CASSIQGGSSYNEQFF
TRBV2,.,.,TRBJ2-5,TGTGCCAGCGGACACGGAGAGACCCAGTACTTC,CASGHGETQYF
TRBV10-3,.,.,TRBJ1-6,TGTGCCATCAGCCCGGGCAGGGAAGGGAATTCACCCCTCCACTTT,CAISPGREGNSPLHF
TRBV9,.,few,TRBJ2-2,TGTGCCAGCAGCGTAGGAGGGACGAACACCGGGGAGCTGTTTTTT,CASSVGGTNTGELFF
TRBV4-1,TRBD2,.,TRBJ2-3,TGCGCCAGCAGCTCTGGTAACGGGAGGGCCCAAGATACGCAGTATTTT,CASSSGNGRAQDTQYF
TRBV19,TRBD1,.,TRBJ1-1,TGTGCCAGTAGTCTTATCACGACAGGGATTACCACTGAAGCTTTCTTT,CASSLITTGITTEAFF
TRBV29-1,TRBD1,.,TRBJ2-5,TGCAGCGCCACGGGACAGGGATTGAGGAAGACCCAGTACTTC,CSATGQGLRKTQYF
TRBV12-5,.,once,TRBJ1-5,TGTGCTAGTGGACTCCAGGGTCCCAATCAGCCCCAGCATTTT,CASGLQGPNQPQHF
TRBV11-3,.,few,TRBJ2-2,TGTGCCAGCAGCTCACTGTGGACCGGGGAGCTGTTTTTT,CASSSLWTGELFF
TRBV6-5,TRBD1,.,TRBJ1-1,TGTGCCAGCAGCTATAGGACAGGGAGCACTGAAGCTTTCTTT,CASSYRTGSTEAFF
TRBV6-5,TRBD1,.,TRBJ2-7,TGTGCCAGCAGACTTTGGACAGGGACCTACGAGCAGTACTTC,CASRLWTGTYEQYF
TRBV15,.,.,TRBJ2-7,TGTGCCACCAGCAGAGATTTCGCAGGGTCGAGGGAGCAGTACTTC,CATSRDFAGSREQYF
TRBV7-3,.,.,TRBJ2-7,TGTGCCAGCAGCCGGGGGTCTTCCTACGAGCAGTACTTC,CASSRGSSYEQYF
TRBV10-3,.,.,TRBJ1-1,TGTGCCATCAGCGCGACAGAGCGGAACACTGAAGCTTTCTTT,CAISATERNTEAFF
TRBV30,TRBD2,.,TRBJ2-3,TGTGCCTGGAACTACCCTTCGGGCGGAGCGGGAACGCAGTATTTT,CAWNYPSGGAGTQYF
TRBV7-9,.,.,TRBJ2-7,TGTGCCAGCAGCTTGGGGCAGGGGTTCACCGAGCAGTACTTC,CASSLGQGFTEQYF
TRBV2,TRBD1,.,TRBJ2-3,TGTGCCAGCAGTAGGCCACAGGGGAGCACAGATACGCAGTATTTT,CASSRPQGSTDTQYF
TRBV4-1,TRBD1,.,TRBJ1-2,TGCGCCAGCAGCCAAGCAGGGGGCAGAGGCTATGGCTACACCTTC,CASSQAGGRGYGYTF
TRBV25-1,TRBD1,.,TRBJ1-2,TGTGCCAGCAGTGCCCCGACAGGGTCCGGTGGCTACACCTTC,CASSAPTGSGGYTF
TRBV5-1,TRBD1,.,TRBJ1-1,TGCGCCAGCAGCCAGGGGACAGGGGGCTTGAGGCCTATGAACACTGAAGCTTTCTTT,CASSQGTGGLRPMNTEAFF
TRBV6-1,TRBD1,.,TRBJ2-7,TGTGCCAGCAGTCCTACGGGACAGTTCCCTTACGAGCAGTACTTC,CASSPTGQFPYEQYF
TRBV11-2,.,.,TRBJ2-5,TGTGCCAGCAGCTTAGCGGGAACTAGTGTTGAGACCCAGTACTTC,CASSLAGTSVETQYF
TRBV29-1,.,.,TRBJ1-1,TGCAGCGTTGAAGTTTTCGGACACAACATGAACACTGAAGCTTTCTTT,CSVEVFGHNMNTEAFF
TRBV28,TRBD1,.,TRBJ1-5,TGTGCCAGCAATCTCCGGGACAGCCTCAATCAGCCCCAGCATTTT,CASNLRDSLNQPQHF
TRBV19,TRBD2,.,TRBJ2-2,TGTGCCAGTAGTATATTCCTAGCGGACGCTACCGGGGAGCTGTTTTTT,CASSIFLADATGELFF
TRBV19,.,.,TRBJ1-1,TGTGCCAGTAGTTCCTTTGCGGGGACTGAAGCTTTCTTT,CASSSFAGTEAFF
TRBV11-3,TRBD2,.,TRBJ2-3,TGTGCCAGCAGTAGTTCAAGCGGGAGGGTGGGAGATACGCAGTATTTT,CASSSSSGRVGDTQYF
TRBV19,TRBD2,.,TRBJ2-3,TGTGCCAGTAGTATAGCGGCGGGAGCGACCACAGATACGCAGTATTTT,CASSIAAGATTDTQYF
TRBV27,.,.,TRBJ1-1,TGTGCCAGCAGTCCGTTTTCACAGGGAAACACTGAAGCTTTCTTT,CASSPFSQGNTEAFF
TRBV5-1,TRBD2,.,TRBJ2-7,TGCGCCAGCAGCAAGGGACTAGCGGGAGTCGGCGAGCAGTACTTC,CASSKGLAGVGEQYF
TRBV9,.,few,TRBJ2-5,TGTGCCAGCAGCTCAGGAGGGAATTTAGAGACCCAGTACTTC,CASSSGGNLETQYF
TRBV13,TRBD1,few,TRBJ2-2,TGTGCCAGCAGCTTAGAAGGGACAGGGGCCCCCACCGGGGAGCTGTTTTTT,CASSLEGTGAPTGELFF
TRBV21-1,.,.,TRBJ1-2,TGTGCCAGCAGGGGGACAGGTGCCCCCGATGGCTACACCTTC,CASRGTGAPDGYTF
TRBV5-1,TRBD1,.,TRBJ1-2,TGCGCCAGCAGCTGGGGGACAGCAGTGGGGTCTTACTATGGCTACACCTTC,CASSWGTAVGSYYGYTF
TRBV2,TRBD1,.,TRBJ2-1,TGTGCCACCGATCGACAGGGGGCGCGGAATGAGCAGTTCTTC,CATDRQGARNEQFF
TRBV30,TRBD2,once,TRBJ2-3,TGTGCCTGGAGTGGTAGCGGGAGGATCACAGATACGCAGTATTTT,CAWSGSGRITDTQYF
TRBV4-3,.,.,TRBJ2-2,TGCGCCAGCAGTCAGGACAGAAACACCGGGGAGCTGTTTTTT,CASSQDRNTGELFF
TRBV15,.,.,TRBJ2-1,TGTGCCGTACAGGGTTTTTCCTACAATGAGCAGTTCTTC,CAVQGFSYNEQFF
TRBV28,.,.,TRBJ2-7,TGTGCCAGCAGTTTAGTACGTCCGACTAGTTACGAGCAGTACTTC,CASSLVRPTSYEQYF
TRBV9,TRBD1,.,TRBJ2-1,TGTGCCAGCAGCCTCGGGACAGGGAATTACAATGAGCAGTTCTTC,CASSLGTGNYNEQFF
TRBV7-9,TRBD1,once,TRBJ2-7,TGTGCCAGCAGCTCTCGGACAGGGACGGGTGAGCAGTACTTC,CASSSRTGTGEQYF
TRBV7-9,TRBD2,.,TRBJ2-1,TGTGCCAGCAGCCTCAGTAGCGGGACCTATGTCTACAATGAGCAGTTCTTC,CASSLSSGTYVYNEQFF
TRBV7-9,.,.,TRBJ2-7,TGTGCCAGCAGCTCCAGGGTATATGAGCAGTACTTC,CASSSRVYEQYF
TRBV27,TRBD1,.,TRBJ1-6,TGTGCCAGCAGACGGGGACAGGTGACGTCCTATAATTCACCCCTCCACTTT,CASRRGQVTSYNSPLHF
TRBV5-4,.,.,TRBJ1-2,TGTGCCAGCAGCTTGGGGGGGGGCAGGGACTTCTATGGCTACACCTTC,CASSLGGGRDFYGYTF
TRBV7-6,TRBD2,.,TRBJ2-3,TGTGCCAGCGTACGGACTAGCGTAACCACAGATACGCAGTATTTT,CASVRTSVTTDTQYF
TRBV6-4,TRBD1,.,TRBJ1-2,TGTGCCAGCAGAACACAGGGGAGGAATGGCTACACCTTC,CASRTQGRNGYTF
TRBV2,.,.,TRBJ1-5,TGTGCCAGCAGTGAAGCGGGCCCGTCGATAAGCAATCAGCCCCAGCATTTT,CASSEAGPSISNQPQHF
TRBV11-2,.,.,TRBJ2-7,TGTGCCAGCAGCCCTATACGGTTGGGGGGCTACGAGCAGTACTTC,CASSPIRLGGYEQYF
TRBV19,.,.,TRBJ1-5,TGTGCCAGTAATCAGGGCCCTACTAGCAATCAGCCCCAGCATTTT,CASNQGPTSNQPQHF